What follows describes a single T cell receptor (beta chain). TCRdb's table, derived via immunoSEQ multiplex PCR, lists solely in-frame clones and lacks some. This table has some 200,000 clones, 65% to 85% appearing once. The source of the sample is a study of cytomegalovirus exposure and HLA in healthy donors. About the research overall: The roughly 110 validation repertoires were produced on the same platform as the roughly 670 repertoires of the first cohort. This was reported in a later analysis.

J was trimmed by 9 bases and V by 5 bases; bases with no gene match: 12. The CDR3 has 15 residues. Germline CDR1 reads MNHEY; CDR2 reads SVGAGI. Sequenced: PBMCs. The chain couples TRBV6-5 to TRBJ2-5; 10 bases agree with TRBD2. The sequence was obtained from a woman in her late teens or twenties in good health and CMV-seropositive. CDR3 bases: TGTGCCAGCAGTATGAGCGGGGGGGTTCCCCAGGCCCAGTACTTC. It codes for CASSMSGGVPQAQYF.